Listed below are T cell receptor beta chains from one sample, sequenced in a study of blood T cells in healthy people across ages. TCRdb redid the calling of the 5' RACE reads with MiXCR, one entry per CDR3 protein. The sample carries some 790,000 distinct CDR3 sequences, around 30% recorded once. Sequenced sample: blood. The receptors shown here come from a woman at least 80 years old in good health. The CDR3 runs from the conserved cysteine through the conserved F or W. A D gene is named only where the DNA matches it firmly. Clone size, where shown, is once, few, many, or a class for clones that have expanded.

>TRBJ2-5|many|.|TRBV7-2
TGTGCCAGCAGCCGATCCGCAGGTCAAGAGACCCAGTACTTC
CASSRSAGQETQYF
>TRBJ2-5|.|.|TRBV9
TGTGCCAGCAGCGTAGCGAGCATCCAAGAGACCCAGTACTTC
CASSVASIQETQYF
>TRBJ1-2|few|.|TRBV29-1
TGCAGCGTTGGGGGAAATAACTATGGCTACACCTTC
CSVGGNNYGYTF
>TRBJ1-4|few|TRBD1|TRBV6-5
TGTGCCAGCAGTTACTCAGGACAGGGGGCATCGAGAGGTGAAAAACTGTTTTTT
CASSYSGQGASRGEKLFF
>TRBJ1-2|many|.|TRBV7-9
TGTGCCAGCAGCTTAGAGGCCTGGTTCTATGGCTACACCTTC
CASSLEAWFYGYTF
>TRBJ2-3|few|TRBD2|TRBV20-1
TGCAGTGCTAGAGATTTCAAAGCGGGGGGGACAGATACGCAGTATTTT
CSARDFKAGGTDTQYF
>TRBJ1-5|.|TRBD1|TRBV9
TGTGCCAGCAGCCCCCCGGACAGGGACAATCAGCCCCAGCATTTT
CASSPPDRDNQPQHF
>TRBJ1-2|many|TRBD1|TRBV7-2
TGTGCCAGCAGCTTAAACAGGGGGAGAGGCTACACCTTC
CASSLNRGRGYTF
>TRBJ1-5|.|.|TRBV6-6
TGTGCCAGCAGTTACGGCGGGAGAAATAGCAATCAGCCCCAGCATTTT
CASSYGGRNSNQPQHF
>TRBJ1-2|many|.|TRBV7-9
TGTGCCAGCAGCTTATTTGGGCCTCCGGGAGGCGGCTACACCTTC
CASSLFGPPGGGYTF
>TRBJ2-1|.|.|TRBV15
TGTGCCACCAGCAGAAAGAAGGGCTCCTACGAGCAGTTCTTC
CATSRKKGSYEQFF
>TRBJ2-5|many|.|TRBV3-1
TGTGCCAGCAGTAAAGGGACCATACCTCAAGAGACCCAGTACTTC
CASSKGTIPQETQYF
>TRBJ1-2|many|.|TRBV7-2
TGTGCCAGCAGCTTCCTTACTCAATCGGGCGGCTACACCTTC
CASSFLTQSGGYTF
>TRBJ1-1|.|.|TRBV7-9
TGTGCCAGCAGCTTAGGGGTGCGGCAGGCTCTGGAAGCTTTCTTT
CASSLGVRQALEAFF
>TRBJ2-5|many|TRBD2|TRBV20-1
TGCAGTGCTAGAGACTTAGGACTAGCGGGGACGCGGAACCAAGAGACCCAGTACTTC
CSARDLGLAGTRNQETQYF
>TRBJ2-1|many|.|TRBV28
TGTGCCAGCAGTCCCCTGTACACCTACAATGAGCAGTTCTTC
CASSPLYTYNEQFF
>TRBJ1-2|many|.|TRBV5-1
TGCGCCAGCAGCTTCCAGGTTGACTATGGCTACACCTTC
CASSFQVDYGYTF
>TRBJ1-2|many|.|TRBV24-1
TGTGCCACCAGTGATGACCCCGCTCAGGGTGGCGGCTACACCTTC
CATSDDPAQGGGYTF
>TRBJ2-6|once|.|TRBV7-2
TGTGCCAGCAGCTTACGGCGGAGAGCAGTCCTGACTTTC
CASSLRRRAVLTF
>TRBJ2-7|once|.|TRBV20-1
TGCAGTGCGGCCGGGACTTATTACGAGCAGTACTTC
CSAAGTYYEQYF
>TRBJ2-1|many|.|TRBV6-2/TRBV6-3
TGTGCCAGTATACGCGGCGGTTCCTACAATGAGCAGTTCTTC
CASIRGGSYNEQFF
>TRBJ2-1|many|.|TRBV7-2
TGTGCCAGCAGCTTAGCGTCCAGAGGAGATGAGCAGTTCTTC
CASSLASRGDEQFF
>TRBJ2-5|once|TRBD1|TRBV18
TGTGCCAGCTCAGACCAACTGACAGGGCTAGAGACCCAGTACTTC
CASSDQLTGLETQYF
>TRBJ1-5|.|.|TRBV30
TGTGCCTGGAGCACCAGGACCCGGTCAGTGCCCCAGCATTTT
CAWSTRTRSVPQHF
>TRBJ2-3|many|TRBD2|TRBV7-6
TGTGCCAGCAGCGGGGGACTAGCGGGTTCGAGCACAGATACGCAGTATTTT
CASSGGLAGSSTDTQYF
>TRBJ2-5|many|.|TRBV5-1
TGCGCCAGCAGCTTGGGTGGGAATAGAGAGACCCAGTACTTC
CASSLGGNRETQYF
>TRBJ1-1|few|.|TRBV7-3
TGTGCCAGCAGCTTGGTAGAGGGGACTGAAGCTTTCTTT
CASSLVEGTEAFF
>TRBJ1-2|few|TRBD1|TRBV11-2
TGTGCCAGCAGCTTAGCGCCCGGGACAGCCTACACCTTC
CASSLAPGTAYTF
>TRBJ1-2|.|.|TRBV18
TGTGCCAGCTCACCACCGACGACAGAAGTCTATGGCTACACCTTC
CASSPPTTEVYGYTF
>TRBJ2-5|many|.|TRBV18
TGTGCCAGCTCACCACAAACCGGGGCCCAAGAGACCCAGTACTTC
CASSPQTGAQETQYF
>TRBJ1-6|many|.|TRBV7-2
TGTGCCAGCAGCGTCGGGGGGTGGGACACCCGTAATTCACCCCTCCACTTT
CASSVGGWDTRNSPLHF
>TRBJ2-7|many|.|TRBV12-3/TRBV12-4
TGTGCCAGCAGCAAAATAACCGGGCCCCCGGCGGGAGAGCAGTACTTC
CASSKITGPPAGEQYF
>TRBJ2-5|many|.|TRBV14
TGTGCCAGCAGCCAATTTTTGTTGGAGACCCAGTACTTC
CASSQFLLETQYF
>TRBJ1-6|.|.|TRBV20-1
TGCAGTGCTAGAAGGGAGAGCTCCTATAATTCACCCCTCCACTTT
CSARRESSYNSPLHF
>TRBJ2-3|.|TRBD2|TRBV4-1
TGCGCCAGCAGCCCTCCGGGACTAGCGGGTTATACGCAGTATTTT
CASSPPGLAGYTQYF
>TRBJ1-5|.|.|TRBV5-6
TGTGCCAGCAGCTTGGGGGGGGTTTGGAATCAGCCCCAGCATTTT
CASSLGGVWNQPQHF
>TRBJ2-3|many|TRBD2|TRBV9
TGTGCCAGCAGCGTGGAGACTAGCGATACGCAGTATTTT
CASSVETSDTQYF
>TRBJ1-2|many|.|TRBV6-6
TGTGCCAGCAGCCAAGACAGCTACCTAGGGGGCTACACCTTC
CASSQDSYLGGYTF
>TRBJ2-7|many|TRBD1|TRBV7-9
TGTGCCAGCAGCTCAACCGGGACAGGGTACGAGCAGTACTTC
CASSSTGTGYEQYF
>TRBJ1-1|few|TRBD1|TRBV12-3/TRBV12-4
TGTGCCAGCAGTTCATACAGGGGACGAAGTGAAGCTTTCTTT
CASSSYRGRSEAFF
>TRBJ1-5|.|.|TRBV28
TGTGCCAGCAGCCTCCCCGGGCAGTCCAATCAGCCCCAGCATTTT
CASSLPGQSNQPQHF
>TRBJ2-2|.|.|TRBV12-3/TRBV12-4
TGTGCCACCAGTCGGACGGCCGGGGAGCTGTTTTTT
CATSRTAGELFF
>TRBJ2-5|many|.|TRBV7-2
TGTGCCAGCAGTGACCCGGAGACCCAGTACTTC
CASSDPETQYF
>TRBJ1-2|few|.|TRBV5-5
TGTGCCAGCAGCTTGAAATTTGAGGGCCCGTCTGGCTACACCTTC
CASSLKFEGPSGYTF
>TRBJ2-2|many|.|TRBV7-2
TGTGCCTCCTCCGTGGGGCTCGGGGAGCTGTTTTTT
CASSVGLGELFF
>TRBJ1-2|many|TRBD1|TRBV29-1
TGCAGCGTCCAGGGGGTAAAGGGCTTAGAGGGCTATGGCTACACCTTC
CSVQGVKGLEGYGYTF
>TRBJ1-5|many|TRBD1|TRBV28
TGTGCCAGCAGTCAGGGGGCTCATAGCAATCAGCCCCAGCATTTT
CASSQGAHSNQPQHF
>TRBJ2-1|few|TRBD2|TRBV20-1
TGCAGTGCTAGAGATGCAGCGGGGGGTTCCTACAATGAGCAGTTCTTC
CSARDAAGGSYNEQFF
>TRBJ2-1|many|.|TRBV7-9
TGTGCCAGCAGCTTAGCGGTGCCGGGGGTTGAGCAGTTCTTC
CASSLAVPGVEQFF
>TRBJ1-5|few|.|TRBV19
TGTGCCAGCCAAAGGGGGGTAAATAGCAATCAGCCCCAGCATTTT
CASQRGVNSNQPQHF
>TRBJ1-5|.|.|TRBV6-2/TRBV6-3
TGTGCCAGCAACGTCAAGGGGGATTCGCCCCAGCATTTT
CASNVKGDSPQHF
>TRBJ2-7|many|.|TRBV2
TGTGCCAGCAGTCGCGACAGGTTTGGAACGGGGGAGCAGTACTTC
CASSRDRFGTGEQYF
>TRBJ2-5|many|TRBD2|TRBV7-2
TGTGCCAGCAGCCCCATGGGGGGCGGGGGGCCAGAGGAGACCCAGTACTTC
CASSPMGGGGPEETQYF
>TRBJ1-2|.|.|TRBV15
TGTGCCACCAGCAGTATGACGGAATTCAACTATGGCTACACCTTC
CATSSMTEFNYGYTF
>TRBJ2-5|.|TRBD2|TRBV15
TGTGCCACCAGCAGGGGGAGGGGTAGCGGCCAAGAGACCCAGTACTTC
CATSRGRGSGQETQYF